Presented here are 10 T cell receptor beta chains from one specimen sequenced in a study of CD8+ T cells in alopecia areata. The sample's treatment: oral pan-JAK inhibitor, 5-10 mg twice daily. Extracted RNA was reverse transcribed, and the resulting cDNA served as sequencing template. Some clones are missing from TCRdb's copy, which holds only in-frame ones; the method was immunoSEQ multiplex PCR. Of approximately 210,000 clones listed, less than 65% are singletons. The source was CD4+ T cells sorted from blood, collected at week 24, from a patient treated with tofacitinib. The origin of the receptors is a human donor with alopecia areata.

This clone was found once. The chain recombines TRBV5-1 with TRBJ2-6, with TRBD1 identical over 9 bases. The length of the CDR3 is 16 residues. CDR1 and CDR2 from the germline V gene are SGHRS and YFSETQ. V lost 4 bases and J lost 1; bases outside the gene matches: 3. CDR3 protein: CASSLGTGSGANVLTF. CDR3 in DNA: TGCGCCAGCAGCCTCGGGACAGGGTCTGGGGCCAACGTCCTGACTTTC.

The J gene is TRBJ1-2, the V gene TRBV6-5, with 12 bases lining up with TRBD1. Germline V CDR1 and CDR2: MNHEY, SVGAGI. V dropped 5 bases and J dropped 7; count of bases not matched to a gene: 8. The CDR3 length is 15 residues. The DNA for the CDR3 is TGTGCCAGCAGTACCCCGGGACAGGGGGCGCGTGGCTACACCTTC. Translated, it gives CASSTPGQGARGYTF.

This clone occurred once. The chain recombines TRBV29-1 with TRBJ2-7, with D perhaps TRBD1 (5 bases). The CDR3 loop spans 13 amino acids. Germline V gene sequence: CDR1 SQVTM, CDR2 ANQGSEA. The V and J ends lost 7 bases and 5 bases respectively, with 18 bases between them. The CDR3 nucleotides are TGCAGCGCTCTCTTACAGTGGGGCCACGAGCAGTACTTC. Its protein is CSALLQWGHEQYF.

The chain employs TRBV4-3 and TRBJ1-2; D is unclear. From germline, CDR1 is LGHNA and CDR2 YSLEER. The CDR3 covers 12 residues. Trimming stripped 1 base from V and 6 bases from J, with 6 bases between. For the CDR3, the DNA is TGCGCCAGCAGCCAAGGCCAGGATGGCTACACCTTC. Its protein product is CASSQGQDGYTF.

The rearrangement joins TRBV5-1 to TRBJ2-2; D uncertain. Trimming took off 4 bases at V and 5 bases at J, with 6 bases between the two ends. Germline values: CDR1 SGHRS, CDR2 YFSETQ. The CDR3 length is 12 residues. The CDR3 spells CASSPSTGELFF. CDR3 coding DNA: TGCGCCAGCAGCCCGAGTACCGGGGAGCTGTTTTTT.

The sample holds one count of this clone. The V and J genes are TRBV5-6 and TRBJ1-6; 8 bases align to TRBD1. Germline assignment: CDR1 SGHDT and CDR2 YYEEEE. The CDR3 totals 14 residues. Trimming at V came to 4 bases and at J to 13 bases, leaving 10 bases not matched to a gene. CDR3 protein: CASSRGQGFLPLHF. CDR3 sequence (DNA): TGTGCCAGCAGCCGAGGACAGGGATTTCTGCCCCTCCACTTT.

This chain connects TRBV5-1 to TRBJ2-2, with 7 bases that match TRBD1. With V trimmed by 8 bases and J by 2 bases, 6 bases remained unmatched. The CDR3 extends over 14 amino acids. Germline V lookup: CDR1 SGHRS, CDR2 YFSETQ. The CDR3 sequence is CASEGQTNTGELFF. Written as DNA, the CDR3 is TGCGCCAGTGAGGGACAGACTAACACCGGGGAGCTGTTTTTT.

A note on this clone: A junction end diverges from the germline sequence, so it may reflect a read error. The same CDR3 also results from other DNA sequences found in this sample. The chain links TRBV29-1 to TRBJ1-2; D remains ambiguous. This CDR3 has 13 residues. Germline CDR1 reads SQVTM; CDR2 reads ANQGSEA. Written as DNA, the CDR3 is TGCAGCGTTCTAATACCGGGAGACTACGGCTACACCTTC. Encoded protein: CSVLIPGDYGYTF.

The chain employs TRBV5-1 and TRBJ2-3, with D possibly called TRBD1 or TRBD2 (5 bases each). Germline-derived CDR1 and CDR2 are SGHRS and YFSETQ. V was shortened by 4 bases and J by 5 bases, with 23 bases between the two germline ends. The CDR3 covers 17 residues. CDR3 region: CASSRGEGAGSRDTQYF. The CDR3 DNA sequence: TGCGCCAGCAGCCGGGGAGAAGGGGCGGGTTCAAGAGATACGCAGTATTTT.

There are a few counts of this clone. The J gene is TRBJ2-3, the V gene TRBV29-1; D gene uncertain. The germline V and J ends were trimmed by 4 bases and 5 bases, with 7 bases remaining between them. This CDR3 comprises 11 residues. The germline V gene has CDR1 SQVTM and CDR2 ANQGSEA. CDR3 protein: CSVGGKDTQYF. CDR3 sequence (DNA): TGCAGCGTTGGGGGTAAAGATACGCAGTATTTT.